What follows are 8 T cell receptor beta chains derived from one specimen sequenced in a study of OX40 agonist ivuxolimab in advanced cancers. Repertoires were generated with immunoSEQ multiplex PCR, while TCRdb's copy carries only in-frame clones and drops some. The sample holds some 20,000 clones, over 80% seen once. Sequencing was performed on CD4+ or CD8+ T cells sorted from blood, taken in a trial of the OX40 agonist ivuxolimab. Receptors originate from an adult with an advanced solid tumor such as melanoma, head and neck, liver or kidney cancer.

The V call is TRBV15, the J call TRBJ1-4, with D possibly matching TRBD1 (6 bases). Germline V CDR1 and CDR2: LNHNV, YYDKDF (reference sequence). The CDR3 is made up of 15 amino acids. Trimming shortened V by 1 base and J by 6 bases, and 12 bases separated the two germline ends. The CDR3 sequence: CATSRVAGVDEKLFF. CDR3 coding DNA: TGTGCCACCAGCAGAGTGGCAGGGGTGGATGAAAAACTGTTTTTT. Complete variable domain (other parts from reference TRBV15 and TRBJ1-4): DAMVIQNPRYQVTQFGKPVTLSCSQTLNHNVMYWYQQKSSQAPKLLFHYYDKDFNNEADTPDNFQSRRPNTSFCFLDIRSPGLGDTAMYLCATSRVAGVDEKLFFGSGTQLSVL.

The chain joins TRBV7-2 to TRBJ2-2; 12 positions agree with TRBD2. The V and J ends lost 1 base and 5 bases, in that order; junction bases with no gene match: 8. CDR3 length: 18 residues. Germline V gives CDR1 SGHTA, CDR2 FQGNSA. The CDR3 here is CASSLDGLAGGLTGELFF. CDR3 DNA: TGTGCCAGCAGCTTAGACGGGCTAGCGGGGGGGCTAACCGGGGAGCTGTTTTTT.

The chain has TRBV5-1 and TRBJ2-5; D is undetermined. The germline gives CDR1 SGHRS, CDR2 YFSETQ. V was pared by 1 base and J by 5 bases, with 6 bases between. The CDR3 runs 12 residues. This chain's CDR3 is CASSLSPETQYF. The CDR3 DNA reads as TGCGCCAGCAGCTTGAGTCCGGAGACCCAGTACTTC.

The gene calls are TRBV11-2 and TRBJ2-3; no clear D. V was cut by 2 bases and J by 3 bases, with 15 bases left in between. This CDR3 is 16 amino acids long. The germline V gene encodes CDR1 SGHAT and CDR2 FQNNGV. CDR3 in DNA: TGTGCCAGCAGCTTAACCCCCTCCGTAAAGACAGATACGCAGTATTTT. It codes for CASSLTPSVKTDTQYF.

The V gene is TRBV2, the J gene TRBJ2-5, with D unresolved. The CDR3 spans 14 residues. CDR1 SNHLY and CDR2 FYNNEI come from the germline V gene. The V and J ends lost 1 base and 2 bases respectively, with 8 bases between them. In DNA, the CDR3 is TGTGCCAGCAGTGAAGATTCAGCACAAGAGACCCAGTACTTC. Its protein product is CASSEDSAQETQYF.

This clone was counted only a few times. The rearrangement uses TRBV6-6 and TRBJ2-7, with no clear D. In germline, CDR1 is MNHNY, CDR2 SVGAGI (reference sequence). V lost 0 bases, J lost 5 bases, and 2 bases lay in between. This CDR3 has 11 residues. CDR3 sequence: CASSYSNEQYF. The CDR3 nucleotides are TGTGCCAGCAGTTACTCTAACGAGCAGTACTTC.

V is TRBV23-1 and J is TRBJ2-1; 10 nucleotides line up with TRBD2. TRBV23-1 is an open reading frame whose function is uncertain. The CDR3 consists of 15 residues. J was trimmed by 3 bases and V by 8 bases; bases with no gene match: 7. The CDR3 DNA reads as TGCGCCAGCGGGAGCGGGAGGGCCAGCTACAATGAGCAGTTCTTC. Amino acids: CASGSGRASYNEQFF.

The chain recombines TRBV11-2 with TRBJ2-7, with TRBD1 identical over 8 bases. V lost 5 bases and J lost 2; bases outside the gene matches: 5. CDR3 length: 14 amino acids. The V gene's germline CDR1 is SGHAT and CDR2 FQNNGV. DNA for the CDR3: TGTGCCAGCAGCCCAGGGACAGGTCCCTACGAGCAGTACTTC. It specifies CASSPGTGPYEQYF.